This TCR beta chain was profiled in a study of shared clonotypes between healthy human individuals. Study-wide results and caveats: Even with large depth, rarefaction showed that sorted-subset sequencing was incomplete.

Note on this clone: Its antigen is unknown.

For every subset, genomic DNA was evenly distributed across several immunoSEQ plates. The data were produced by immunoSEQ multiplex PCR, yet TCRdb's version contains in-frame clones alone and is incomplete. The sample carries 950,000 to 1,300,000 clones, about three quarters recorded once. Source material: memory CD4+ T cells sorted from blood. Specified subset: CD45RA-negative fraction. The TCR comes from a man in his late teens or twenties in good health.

In DNA form, the CDR3 reads TGTGCCTGGAACCGGGACAGACCCTACGAGCAGTACTTC. Translated, it gives CAWNRDRPYEQYF. J is TRBJ2-7 and V is TRBV30; 7 bases align to TRBD1. CDR1 GTSNPN and CDR2 SVGIG come from the germline V gene (reference sequence). CDR3 size: 13 residues. V was pared by 4 bases and J by 2 bases, with 5 bases of the junction left unmatched.